This TCR beta chain was identified in a study of T-cell memory formation after mild COVID-19. Study-wide context: Clustering of TCRs was largely donor specific.

Libraries for TCRalpha and TCRbeta carried sample barcodes and unique molecular identifiers via 5'RACE. TCRdb passed the 5' RACE reads through MiXCR, listing each CDR3 protein once. The table has 190,000 or so distinct CDR3 sequences, around 30% seen once. Study observations and caveats: Contracting CD4+ clones lay largely in CM and EM, with CD8+ ones residing in EMRA. Some SARS-CoV-2-responding clones were already detected in memory before infection.

The CDR3 loop spans 14 amino acids. Trimming left V 0 bases short and J 3 bases short, with 10 bases between. Germline loops: CDR1 SGHDT, CDR2 YYEEEE. Of note for this clonotype: Its specificity is not known.

The clonotype was recovered from an adult woman who had mild COVID-19 (a few samples of this study predate the infection). Cell type and time point are not known. The specimen was PBMCs or a T cell subset sorted from them (not recorded which). The chain links TRBV5-6 to TRBJ2-7, with no clear D. CDR3: CASSLVGSGYEQYF. CDR3 in DNA: TGTGCCAGCAGCTTGGTAGGTAGTGGCTACGAGCAGTACTTC.